Below, one T cell receptor beta chain is given with its context. Its cognate antigen is unknown. The length of the CDR3 is 16 residues. After removal of 0 bases from V and 6 bases from J, the junction contained 8 bases not matched to a gene. Germline CDR1 is SGDLS and CDR2 is YYNGEE. The sample is drawn from a study of cytomegalovirus exposure and HLA in healthy donors. General study points: Association of roughly 17,000 TCR beta sequences with HLA alleles was found at 0.05 false discovery rate in a later analysis.

The PCR ran on 60 Vbeta and 13 Jbeta primers. The repertoire was sequenced with immunoSEQ multiplex PCR; TCRdb's copy has only in-frame clones and lacks some. The table shows over 150,000 clones, with approximately 74% occurring only once. The sample was PBMCs. This receptor was identified in a woman aged 25 to 39 in good health and CMV-seronegative. This chain links TRBV9 with TRBJ2-3; 9 bases agree with TRBD1. The CDR3 sequence is CASSVVGTGILDTQYF. The CDR3 DNA follows: TGTGCCAGCAGCGTAGTAGGGACAGGGATTTTGGATACGCAGTATTTT.